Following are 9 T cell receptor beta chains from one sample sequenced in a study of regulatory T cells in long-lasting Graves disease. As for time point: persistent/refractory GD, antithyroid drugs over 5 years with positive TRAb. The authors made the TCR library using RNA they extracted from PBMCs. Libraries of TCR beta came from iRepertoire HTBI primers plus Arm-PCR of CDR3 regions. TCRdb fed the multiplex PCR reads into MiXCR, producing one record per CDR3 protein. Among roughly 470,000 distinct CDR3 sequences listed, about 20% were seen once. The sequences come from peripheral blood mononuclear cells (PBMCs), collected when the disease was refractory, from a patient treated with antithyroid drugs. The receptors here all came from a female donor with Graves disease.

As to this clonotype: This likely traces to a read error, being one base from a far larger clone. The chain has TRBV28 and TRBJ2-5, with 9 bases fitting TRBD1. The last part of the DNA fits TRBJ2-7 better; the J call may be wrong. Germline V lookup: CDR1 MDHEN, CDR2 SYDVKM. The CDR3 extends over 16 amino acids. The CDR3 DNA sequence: TGTACCAGCAGTTTATTTCCGGGACAGGGTATCTACGAGCAGTACTTC. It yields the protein CTSSLFPGQGIYEQYF.

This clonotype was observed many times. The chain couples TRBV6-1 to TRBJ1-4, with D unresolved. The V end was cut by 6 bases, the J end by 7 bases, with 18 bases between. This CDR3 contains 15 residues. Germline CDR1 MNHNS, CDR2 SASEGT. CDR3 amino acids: CASSPFWAGGEKLFF. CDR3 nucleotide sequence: TGTGCCAGCAGCCCCTTCTGGGCCGGAGGTGAAAAACTGTTTTTT.

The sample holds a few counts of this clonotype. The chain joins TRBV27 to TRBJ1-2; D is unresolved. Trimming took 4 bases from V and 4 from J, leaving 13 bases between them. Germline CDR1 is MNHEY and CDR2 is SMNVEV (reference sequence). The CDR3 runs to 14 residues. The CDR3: CASSSLSYFYGYTF. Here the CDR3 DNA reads TGTGCCAGCAGTTCCCTATCCTACTTCTATGGCTACACCTTC.

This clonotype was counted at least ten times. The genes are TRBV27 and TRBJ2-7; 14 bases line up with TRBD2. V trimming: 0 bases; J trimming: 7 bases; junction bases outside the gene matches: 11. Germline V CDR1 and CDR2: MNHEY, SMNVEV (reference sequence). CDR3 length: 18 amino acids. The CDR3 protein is CASSLSRGLAGATWEQYF. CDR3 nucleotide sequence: TGTGCCAGCAGTTTATCGAGGGGACTAGCGGGAGCCACTTGGGAGCAGTACTTC.

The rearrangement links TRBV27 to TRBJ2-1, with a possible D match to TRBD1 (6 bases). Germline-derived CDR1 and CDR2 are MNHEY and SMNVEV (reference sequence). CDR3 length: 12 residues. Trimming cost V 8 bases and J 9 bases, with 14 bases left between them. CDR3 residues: CASAIQGGEQFF. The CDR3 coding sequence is TGTGCCAGCGCTATACAGGGCGGTGAGCAGTTCTTC.

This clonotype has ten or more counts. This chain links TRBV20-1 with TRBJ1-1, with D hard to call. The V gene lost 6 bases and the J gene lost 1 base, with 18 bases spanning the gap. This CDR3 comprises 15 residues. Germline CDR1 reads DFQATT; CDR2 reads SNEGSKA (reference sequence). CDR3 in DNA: TGCAGTGCCGATAATCCCCCAGAGGAGAACACTGAAGCTTTCTTT. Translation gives CSADNPPEENTEAFF.

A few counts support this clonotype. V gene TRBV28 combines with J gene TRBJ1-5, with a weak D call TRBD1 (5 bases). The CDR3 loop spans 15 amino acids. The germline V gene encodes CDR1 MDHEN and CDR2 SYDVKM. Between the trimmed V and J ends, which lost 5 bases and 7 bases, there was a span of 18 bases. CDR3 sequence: CASSGTKGYGQPQHF. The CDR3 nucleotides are TGTGCCAGCAGTGGAACCAAGGGGTACGGACAGCCCCAGCATTTT.

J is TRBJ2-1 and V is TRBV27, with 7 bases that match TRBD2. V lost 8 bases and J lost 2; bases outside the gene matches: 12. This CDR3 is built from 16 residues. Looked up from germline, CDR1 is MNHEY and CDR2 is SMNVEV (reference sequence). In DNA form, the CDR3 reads TGTGCCAGCTCTCGGTTCGGGGGAGGGCCCTACAATGAGCAGTTCTTC. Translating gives CASSRFGGGPYNEQFF.

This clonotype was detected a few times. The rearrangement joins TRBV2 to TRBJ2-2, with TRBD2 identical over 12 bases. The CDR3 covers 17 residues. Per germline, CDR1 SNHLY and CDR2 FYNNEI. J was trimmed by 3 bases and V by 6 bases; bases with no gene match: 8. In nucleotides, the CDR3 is TGTGCCAGCAGATGGACTAGCGGGATTAGGTACACCGGGGAGCTGTTTTTT. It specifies CASRWTSGIRYTGELFF. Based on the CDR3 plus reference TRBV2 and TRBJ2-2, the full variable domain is EPEVTQTPSHQVTQMGQEVILRCVPISNHLYFYWYRQILGQKVEFLVSFYNNEISEKSEIFDDQFSVERPDGSNFTLKIRSTKLEDSAMYFCASRWTSGIRYTGELFFGEGSRLTVL.